The sequence of this T cell receptor beta chain was determined in a study of blood T cell repertoires in COVID-19. Method: immunoSEQ multiplex PCR; TCRdb's copy keeps in-frame clones and lacks some. The table shows roughly 280,000 clones, with almost 90% occurring only once. Sequencing was performed on peripheral blood. The TCR was taken from a woman aged 25 to 45 with COVID-19, enrolled during active disease.

The CDR3 sequence: CASSQGGTGYNQPQHF. DNA of the CDR3: TGCGCCAGCAGCCAAGGCGGGACAGGGTACAATCAGCCCCAGCATTTT. The J gene is TRBJ1-5, the V gene TRBV4-1, with 9 bases aligning to TRBD1. The V segment lost 1 base and the J segment 3 bases; nucleotides outside the gene matches: 4. This CDR3 contains 16 residues. Germline V lookup: CDR1 MGHRA, CDR2 YSYEKL.